This T cell receptor (beta chain) was sequenced in a study of blood T cell repertoires in COVID-19. In the study overall: The samples span acute and convalescent COVID-19 from the United States, Italy and Spain.

Adults between roughly 18 and 100 years of age took part from 20 to 25 US areas. Participants had their cohort set by participant-reported clinical history. Source study methods: Amplification of reference gene primers provided the estimated nucleated cell counts. Produced via immunoSEQ multiplex PCR; TCRdb's table is partial and in-frame only. The DNA gave D and trimming, while V, J and clone size come from that table. Of over 200,000 clones in the sample, about 91% were seen once. This clone turned up a few times. Trimming removed 6 bases at V and 4 bases at J, with 16 bases between. The CDR3 totals 15 residues. In germline, CDR1 is MNHEY, CDR2 SVGAGI.

The chain joins TRBV6-5 to TRBJ1-3; no definite D call. The sample consisted of PBMCs or T cells enriched from blood (not recorded which). This receptor was taken from a woman aged 40 to 55 with acute COVID-19. The CDR3 region is CASSYQEGTGNTIYF. The CDR3 coding sequence is TGTGCCAGCAGCTACCAGGAGGGAACAGGAAACACCATATATTTT.